This TCR beta chain was sequenced in a study of blood T cells in healthy people across ages. The CDR3 covers 15 residues. Trimming shortened V by 6 bases and J by 1 base, and 13 bases separated the two germline ends. CDR1 and CDR2 (germline): SNHLY, FYNNEI. A sample-barcoded 5' primer and a J-beta primer mix were used in a second PCR of roughly 7 to 11 cycles. TCRdb reanalysed the 5' RACE reads using MiXCR and keeps one entry per CDR3 protein. This repertoire shows over 700,000 distinct CDR3 sequences, roughly 50% found once; its top ten account for about 38%. The clonotype was recovered from a man older than 75 in good health. The rearrangement uses TRBV2 and TRBJ1-5; tentatively, D is TRBD1 (5 bases). The sequencing input was blood. DNA of the CDR3: TGTGCCAGCAGCTCAAGGGACGGGAGCAATCAGCCCCAGCATTTT. As protein: CASSSRDGSNQPQHF.